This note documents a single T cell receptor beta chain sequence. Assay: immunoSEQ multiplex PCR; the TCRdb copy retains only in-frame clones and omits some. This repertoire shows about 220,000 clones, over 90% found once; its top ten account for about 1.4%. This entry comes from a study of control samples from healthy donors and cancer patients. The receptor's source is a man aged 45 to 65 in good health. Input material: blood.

CDR3 region: CASSLDTTYEQYF. In DNA, the CDR3 is TGTGCCAGCAGCTTAGACACGACCTACGAGCAGTACTTC. This chain connects TRBV13 to TRBJ2-7; D gene unclear. V lost 1 base, J lost 2 bases, and 6 bases lay in between. The CDR3 runs to 13 residues. Looked up from germline, CDR1 is PRHDT and CDR2 is FYEKMQ (reference sequence).